This T cell receptor beta chain stems from a study of shared clonotypes between healthy human individuals. This CDR3 comprises 14 residues. J gave up 0 bases and V 7 bases, and 4 bases lay outside the gene matches. Germline-derived CDR1 and CDR2 are MDHEN and SYDVKM. Profiled with immunoSEQ multiplex PCR; TCRdb holds only in-frame clones, not every one. The sample holds roughly 2 million clones, 95% seen once. The sequencing input was naive CD4+ T cells sorted from blood. Indicated subset: CD45RA+ positively selected. V is TRBV28 and J is TRBJ2-7, with 9 bases fitting TRBD2. This receptor was taken from a young man in good health. CDR3 protein: CASTSTSGSYEQYF. The CDR3 DNA is TGTGCCAGCACCTCGACTAGCGGCTCCTACGAGCAGTACTTC.